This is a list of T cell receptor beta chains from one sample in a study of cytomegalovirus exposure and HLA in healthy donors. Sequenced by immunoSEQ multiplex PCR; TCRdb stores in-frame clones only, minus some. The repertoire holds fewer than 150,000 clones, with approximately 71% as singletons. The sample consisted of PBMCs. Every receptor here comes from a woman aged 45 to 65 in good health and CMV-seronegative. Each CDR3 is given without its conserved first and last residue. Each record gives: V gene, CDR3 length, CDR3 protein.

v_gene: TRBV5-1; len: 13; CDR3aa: ASSPDRPNTGELF
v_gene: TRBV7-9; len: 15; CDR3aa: ASSTGTTLRGEETQY
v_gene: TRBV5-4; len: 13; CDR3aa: ASSPTTSPTGELF
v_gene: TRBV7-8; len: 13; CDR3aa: ASSSDRALTEKLF
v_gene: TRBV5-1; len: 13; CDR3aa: ASSLVTASTDTQY
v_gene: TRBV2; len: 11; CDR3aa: ASSEASVQPQH
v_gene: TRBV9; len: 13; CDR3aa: ASSVRQGPYNEQF
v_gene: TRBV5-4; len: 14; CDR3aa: ASSLDGTGVNYGYT
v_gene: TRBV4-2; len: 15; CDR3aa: ASSQEPRTPINYGYT
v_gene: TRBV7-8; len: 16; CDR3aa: ASSANPGQRANNSPLH
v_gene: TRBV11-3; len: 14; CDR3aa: ASSLGAGLTTDTQY
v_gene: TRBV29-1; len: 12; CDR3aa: SVRTGGMNTEAF
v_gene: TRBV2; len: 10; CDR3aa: ASSSDSYEQY
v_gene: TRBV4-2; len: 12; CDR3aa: ASSQPRTPHDYT
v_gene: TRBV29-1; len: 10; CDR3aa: SVEDKTTGAF
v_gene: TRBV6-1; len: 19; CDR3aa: ASSEAHRGTQTLGTSSPLH
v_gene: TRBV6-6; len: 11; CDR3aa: ASTYSGANVLT
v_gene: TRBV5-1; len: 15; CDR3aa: ASSQLSQRGGYNEQF
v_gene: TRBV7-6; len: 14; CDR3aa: ASSLAGQGLSYEQY
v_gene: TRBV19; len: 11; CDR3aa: ASRNSKLYGYT
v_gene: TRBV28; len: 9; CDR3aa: ASSRGTEAF
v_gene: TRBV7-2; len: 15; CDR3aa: ASSLVADPLFGNTIY
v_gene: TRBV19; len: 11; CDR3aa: ASSTDREGFQY
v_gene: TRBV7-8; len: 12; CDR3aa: ASSEWGEQETQY
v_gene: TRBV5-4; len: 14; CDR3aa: ASSPKGGFTYNEQF
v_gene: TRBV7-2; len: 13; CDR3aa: ASSTMRGGYYEQY
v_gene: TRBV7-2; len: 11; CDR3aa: ASSLATEGEQY
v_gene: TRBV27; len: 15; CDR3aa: ASSLLYPGGASYEQY
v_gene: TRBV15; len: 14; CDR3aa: ATSEGRGRVFYGYT
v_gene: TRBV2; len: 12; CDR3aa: ASTIQGSRDTIY
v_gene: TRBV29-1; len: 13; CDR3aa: SATLSGGQGNEQF
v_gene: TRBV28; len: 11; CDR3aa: ASSLWATLQQY
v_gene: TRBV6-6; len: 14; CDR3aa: ASSPAERQAFYEQY
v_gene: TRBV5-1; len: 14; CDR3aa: ASSTGRQGEVYGYT
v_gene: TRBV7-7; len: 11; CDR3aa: ASSLTDGGTYF
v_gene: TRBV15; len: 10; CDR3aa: ATSRDLQPQH
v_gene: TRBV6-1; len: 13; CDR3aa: ASIRGGGGNQPQH
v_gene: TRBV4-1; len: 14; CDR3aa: ASSWTSDFSRYEQY
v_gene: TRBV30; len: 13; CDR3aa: AWREGTGGLWGYT
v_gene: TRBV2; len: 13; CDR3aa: ASSERSGVSTEAF